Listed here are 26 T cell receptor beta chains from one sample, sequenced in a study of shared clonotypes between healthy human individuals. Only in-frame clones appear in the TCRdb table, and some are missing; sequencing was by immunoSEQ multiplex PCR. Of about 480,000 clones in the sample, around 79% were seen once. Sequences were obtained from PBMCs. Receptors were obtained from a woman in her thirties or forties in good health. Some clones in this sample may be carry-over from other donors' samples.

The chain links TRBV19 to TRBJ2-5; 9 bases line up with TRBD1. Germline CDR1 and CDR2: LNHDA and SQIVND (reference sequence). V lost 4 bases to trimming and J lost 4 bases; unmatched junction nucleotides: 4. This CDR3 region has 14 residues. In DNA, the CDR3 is TGTGCCAGTAGTAGCCGGGGACAGGGAGAGACCCAGTACTTC. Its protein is CASSSRGQGETQYF.

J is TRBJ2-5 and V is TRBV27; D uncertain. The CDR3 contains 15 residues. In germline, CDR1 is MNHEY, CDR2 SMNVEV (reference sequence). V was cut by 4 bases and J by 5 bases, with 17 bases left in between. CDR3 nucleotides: TGTGCCAGCAGTTCCACCGCCCGCTGGGCGGAGACCCAGTACTTC. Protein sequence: CASSSTARWAETQYF.

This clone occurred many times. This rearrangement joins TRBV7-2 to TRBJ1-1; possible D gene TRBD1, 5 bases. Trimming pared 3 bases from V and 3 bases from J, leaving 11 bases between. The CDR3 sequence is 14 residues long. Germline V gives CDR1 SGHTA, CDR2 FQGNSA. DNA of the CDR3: TGTGCCAGCAGCTTCCAGGGTTTTGACACTGAAGCTTTCTTT. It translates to CASSFQGFDTEAFF.

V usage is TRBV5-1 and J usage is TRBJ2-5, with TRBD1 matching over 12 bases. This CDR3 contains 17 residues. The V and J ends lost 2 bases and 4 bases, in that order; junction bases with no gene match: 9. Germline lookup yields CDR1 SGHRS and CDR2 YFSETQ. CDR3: CASSFNPGTGGGETQYF. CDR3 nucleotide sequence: TGCGCCAGCAGCTTTAACCCCGGGACAGGGGGCGGAGAGACCCAGTACTTC.

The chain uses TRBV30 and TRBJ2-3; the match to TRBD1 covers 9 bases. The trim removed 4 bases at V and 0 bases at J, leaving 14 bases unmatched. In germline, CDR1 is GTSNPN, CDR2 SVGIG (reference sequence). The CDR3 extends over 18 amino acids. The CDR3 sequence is CAWTKDRGTPSSTDTQYF. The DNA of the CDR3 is TGTGCCTGGACTAAGGACAGGGGTACCCCCTCTAGCACAGATACGCAGTATTTT.

CDR3: CASSRTTLAGGATDTQYF. For the CDR3, the DNA is TGTGCCAGCAGCCGTACAACACTAGCGGGAGGGGCCACAGATACGCAGTATTTT. The chain employs TRBV7-2 and TRBJ2-3; 13 positions match TRBD2. Germline CDR1 and CDR2: SGHTA and FQGNSA. This CDR3 has 18 amino acids. J lost 2 bases, V lost 5 bases, and 10 bases had no gene match.

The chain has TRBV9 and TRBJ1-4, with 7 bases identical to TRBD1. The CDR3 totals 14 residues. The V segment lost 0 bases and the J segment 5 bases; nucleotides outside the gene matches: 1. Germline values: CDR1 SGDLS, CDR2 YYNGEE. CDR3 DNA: TGTGCCAGCAGCGTAGAAGGGGGCAATGAAAAACTGTTTTTT. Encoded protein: CASSVEGGNEKLFF.

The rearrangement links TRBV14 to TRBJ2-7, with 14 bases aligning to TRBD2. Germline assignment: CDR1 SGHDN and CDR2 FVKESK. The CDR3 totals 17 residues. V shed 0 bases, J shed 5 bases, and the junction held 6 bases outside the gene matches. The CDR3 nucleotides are TGTGCCAGCAGCCAAGACCGTGGGACTAGCGGGAGAGACGAGCAGTACTTC. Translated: CASSQDRGTSGRDEQYF. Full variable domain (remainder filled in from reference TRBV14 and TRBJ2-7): EAGVTQFPSHSVIEKGQTVTLRCDPISGHDNLYWYRRVMGKEIKFLLHFVKESKQDESGMPNNRFLAERTGGTYSTLKVQPAELEDSGVYFCASSQDRGTSGRDEQYFGPGTRLTVT.

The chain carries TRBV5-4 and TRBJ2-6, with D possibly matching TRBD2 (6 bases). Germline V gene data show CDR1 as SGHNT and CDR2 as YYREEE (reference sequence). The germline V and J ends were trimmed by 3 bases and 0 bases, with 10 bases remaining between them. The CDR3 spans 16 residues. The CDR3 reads CASSSGLPSGANVLTF. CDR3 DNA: TGTGCCAGCAGCTCCGGACTACCCTCTGGGGCCAACGTCCTGACTTTC.

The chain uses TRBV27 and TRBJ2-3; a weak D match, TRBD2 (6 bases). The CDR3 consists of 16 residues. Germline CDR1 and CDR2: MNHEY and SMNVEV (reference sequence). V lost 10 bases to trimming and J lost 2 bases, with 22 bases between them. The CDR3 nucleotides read TGTGCCACCGGTCCGCGTTGGGGGGTGGCCACAGATACGCAGTATTTT. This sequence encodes CATGPRWGVATDTQYF.

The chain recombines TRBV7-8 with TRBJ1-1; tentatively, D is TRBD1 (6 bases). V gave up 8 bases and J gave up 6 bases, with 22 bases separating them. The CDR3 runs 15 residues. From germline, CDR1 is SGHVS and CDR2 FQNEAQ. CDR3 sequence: CASRIAPYREAEAFF. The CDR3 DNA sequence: TGTGCCAGCCGAATAGCGCCGTACAGGGAGGCTGAAGCTTTCTTT.

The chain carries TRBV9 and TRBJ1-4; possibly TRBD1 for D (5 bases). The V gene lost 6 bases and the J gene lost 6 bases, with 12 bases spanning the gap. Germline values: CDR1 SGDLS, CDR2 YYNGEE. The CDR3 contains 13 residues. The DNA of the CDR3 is TGTGCCAGCAACCGGGACGGCTATGAAAAACTGTTTTTT. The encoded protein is CASNRDGYEKLFF.

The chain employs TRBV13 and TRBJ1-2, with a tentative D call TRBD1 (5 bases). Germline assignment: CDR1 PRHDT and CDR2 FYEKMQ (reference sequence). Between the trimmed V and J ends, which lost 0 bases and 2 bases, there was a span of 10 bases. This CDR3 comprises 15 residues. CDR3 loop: CASSLGTALNYGYTF. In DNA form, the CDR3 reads TGTGCCAGCAGCTTAGGGACAGCCTTAAACTATGGCTACACCTTC.

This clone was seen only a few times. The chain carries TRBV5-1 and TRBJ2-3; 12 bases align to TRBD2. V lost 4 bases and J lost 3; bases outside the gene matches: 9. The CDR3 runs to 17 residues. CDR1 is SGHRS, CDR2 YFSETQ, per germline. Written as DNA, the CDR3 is TGCGCCAGCAGCCCACGACTAGCGGGAGATGGGACAGATACGCAGTATTTT. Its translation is CASSPRLAGDGTDTQYF.

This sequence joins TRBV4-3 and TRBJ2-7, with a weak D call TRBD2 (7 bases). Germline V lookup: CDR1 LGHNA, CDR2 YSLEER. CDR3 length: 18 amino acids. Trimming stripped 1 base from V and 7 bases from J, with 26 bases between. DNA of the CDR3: TGCGCCAGCAGCCAAGTATTACGGGTTCGGGGGGCGCATGGGGAGCAGTACTTC. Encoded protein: CASSQVLRVRGAHGEQYF.

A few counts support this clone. Written as DNA, the CDR3 is TGCGCCAGCAGCTTCCAGGCCGGGAGCTCCTACGAGCAGTACTTC. Its translation is CASSFQAGSSYEQYF. V gene TRBV4-3 combines with J gene TRBJ2-7; D possibly corresponds to TRBD2 (6 bases). The germline CDR1 and CDR2 sequences are LGHNA and YSLEER. The V end was cut by 5 bases, the J end by 0 bases, with 14 bases between. CDR3 size: 15 residues.

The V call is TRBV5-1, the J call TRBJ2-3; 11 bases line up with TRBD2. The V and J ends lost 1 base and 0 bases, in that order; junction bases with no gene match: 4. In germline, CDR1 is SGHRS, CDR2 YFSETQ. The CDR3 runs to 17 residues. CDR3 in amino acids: CASSLFRTSGSTDTQYF. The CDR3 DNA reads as TGCGCCAGCAGCTTGTTCCGGACTAGCGGGAGCACAGATACGCAGTATTTT.

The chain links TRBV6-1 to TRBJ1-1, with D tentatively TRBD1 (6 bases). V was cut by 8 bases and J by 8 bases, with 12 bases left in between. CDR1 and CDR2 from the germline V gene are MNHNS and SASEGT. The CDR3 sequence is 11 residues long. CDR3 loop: CASRGGTEAFF. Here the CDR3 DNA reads TGTGCCAGCCGCGGGGGCACGGAAGCTTTCTTT.

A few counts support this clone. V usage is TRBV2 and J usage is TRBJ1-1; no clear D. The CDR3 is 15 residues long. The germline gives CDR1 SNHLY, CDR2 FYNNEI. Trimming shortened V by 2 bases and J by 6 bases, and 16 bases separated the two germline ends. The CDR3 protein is CASSETKLGFPEAFF. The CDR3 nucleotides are TGTGCCAGCAGTGAAACTAAGCTAGGGTTCCCTGAAGCTTTCTTT.

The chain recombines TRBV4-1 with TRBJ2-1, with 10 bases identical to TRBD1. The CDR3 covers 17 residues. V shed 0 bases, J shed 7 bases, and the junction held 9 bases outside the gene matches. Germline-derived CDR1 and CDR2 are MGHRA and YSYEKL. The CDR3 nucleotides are TGCGCCAGCAGCCAAGAGGGAGGGGGACAGGGGACGAATGAGCAGTTCTTC. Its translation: CASSQEGGGQGTNEQFF.

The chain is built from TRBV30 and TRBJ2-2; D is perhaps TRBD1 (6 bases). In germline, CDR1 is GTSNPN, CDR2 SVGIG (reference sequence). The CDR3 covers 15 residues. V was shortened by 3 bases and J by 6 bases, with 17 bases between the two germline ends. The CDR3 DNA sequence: TGTGCCTGGAGGGGGGACATCGCTTGGTCCGGGGAGCTGTTTTTT. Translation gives CAWRGDIAWSGELFF.

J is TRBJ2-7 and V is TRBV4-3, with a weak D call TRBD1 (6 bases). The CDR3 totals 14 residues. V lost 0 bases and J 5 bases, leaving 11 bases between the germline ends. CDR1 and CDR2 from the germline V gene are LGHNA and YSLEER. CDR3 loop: CASSQDTGIDEQYF. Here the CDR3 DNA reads TGCGCCAGCAGCCAAGATACAGGGATCGACGAGCAGTACTTC.

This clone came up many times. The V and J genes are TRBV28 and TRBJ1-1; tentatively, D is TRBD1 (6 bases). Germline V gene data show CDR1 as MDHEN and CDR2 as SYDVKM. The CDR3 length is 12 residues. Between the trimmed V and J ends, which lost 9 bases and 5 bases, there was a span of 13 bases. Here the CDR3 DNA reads TGTGCCAGTAGGTCAGGGGTAACTGAAGCTTTCTTT. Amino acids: CASRSGVTEAFF.

CDR3 sequence: CSVTGGGSYEQYF. DNA of the CDR3: TGCAGCGTTACGGGTGGAGGATCCTACGAGCAGTACTTC. This chain uses TRBV29-1 with TRBJ2-7; D might be TRBD2 (5 bases). The CDR3 sequence is 13 residues long. V lost 5 bases, J lost 1 base, and 12 bases lay in between. Germline loops: CDR1 SQVTM, CDR2 ANQGSEA.

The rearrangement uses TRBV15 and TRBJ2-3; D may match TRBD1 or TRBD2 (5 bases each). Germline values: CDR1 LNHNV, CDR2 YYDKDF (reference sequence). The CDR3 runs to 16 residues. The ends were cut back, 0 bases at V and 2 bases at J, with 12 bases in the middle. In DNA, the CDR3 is TGTGCCACCAGCAGAGAGAGGGACCCAACCACAGATACGCAGTATTTT. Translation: CATSRERDPTTDTQYF.

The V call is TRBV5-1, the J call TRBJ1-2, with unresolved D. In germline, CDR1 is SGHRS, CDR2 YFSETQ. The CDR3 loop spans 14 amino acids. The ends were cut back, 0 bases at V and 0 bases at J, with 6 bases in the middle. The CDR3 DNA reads TGCGCCAGCAGCTTGGACGGGACTAACTATGGCTACACCTTC. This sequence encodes CASSLDGTNYGYTF. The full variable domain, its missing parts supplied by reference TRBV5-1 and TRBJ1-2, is KAGVTQTPRYLIKTRGQQVTLSCSPISGHRSVSWYQQTPGQGLQFLFEYFSETQRNKGNFPGRFSGRQFSNSRSEMNVSTLELGDSALYLCASSLDGTNYGYTFGSGTRLTVV.